One and the same sample provided the 9 T cell receptor beta chains below, sequenced in a study of STAT5B mutations in CD4+ large granular lymphocyte leukemia. Assay used: immunoSEQ multiplex PCR; TCRdb lists only in-frame clones, some missing. Of tens of thousands of clones detected, 70% to 80% appear once; the ten largest clones hold 0.4% to 0.45%. The specimen was CD4+ T cells from blood buffy coats. These receptors were obtained from a human donor in good health.

The J gene is TRBJ1-1, the V gene TRBV11-3; D is unresolved. CDR1 SGHNT and CDR2 YENEEA come from the germline V gene. The CDR3 sequence is 12 residues long. The V and J ends lost 5 bases and 3 bases respectively, with 7 bases between them. Written as DNA, the CDR3 is TGTGCCAGCAGCCCAAGGGACACTGAAGCTTTCTTT. It encodes CASSPRDTEAFF. The entire variable domain, with the rest obtained from reference TRBV11-3 and TRBJ1-1, is as follows: EAGVVQSPRYKIIEKKQPVAFWCNPISGHNTLYWYLQNLGQGPELLIRYENEEAVDDSQLPKDRFSAERLKGVDSTLKIQPAELGDSAVYLCASSPRDTEAFFGQGTRLTVV.

V gene TRBV30 combines with J gene TRBJ1-3; D unresolved. The V end was cut by 3 bases, the J end by 0 bases, with 12 bases between. CDR1 GTSNPN and CDR2 SVGIG come from the germline V gene (reference sequence). CDR3 length: 15 residues. This chain's CDR3 is CAWRPPAYSGNTIYF. The CDR3 coding sequence is TGTGCCTGGAGACCTCCAGCTTACTCTGGAAACACCATATATTTT.

The chain recombines TRBV5-6 with TRBJ1-2, with D possibly matching TRBD1 (5 bases). The CDR3 loop spans 15 amino acids. CDR1 is SGHDT and CDR2 is YYEEEE in the germline V gene. The ends were cut back, 3 bases at V and 4 bases at J, with 16 bases in the middle. The CDR3 sequence is CASSSPGGAVYGYTF. CDR3 nucleotides: TGTGCCAGCAGCTCGCCGGGCGGGGCAGTCTATGGCTACACCTTC.

V is TRBV4-1 and J is TRBJ2-1, with 7 positions matching TRBD1. Trimming removed 1 base from V and 2 bases from J; junction bases left unmatched: 5. CDR1 and CDR2 (germline): MGHRA, YSYEKL. This CDR3 region has 16 residues. This CDR3 reads CASSQADRAPYNEQFF. Here the CDR3 DNA reads TGCGCCAGCAGCCAAGCTGACAGGGCCCCCTACAATGAGCAGTTCTTC.

CDR3 sequence reads: CAWRDRGGNYGYTF. CDR3 nucleotides: TGTGCCTGGAGGGACAGGGGGGGAAACTATGGCTACACCTTC. This chain links TRBV30 with TRBJ1-2; 10 bases map to TRBD1. Germline V lookup: CDR1 GTSNPN, CDR2 SVGIG (reference sequence). CDR3 size: 14 residues. V was pared by 3 bases and J by 2 bases, with 3 bases of the junction left unmatched. Complete variable domain (other parts from reference TRBV30 and TRBJ1-2): SQTIHQWPATLVQPVGSPLSLECTVEGTSNPNLYWYRQAAGRGLQLLFYSVGIGQISSEVPQNLSASRPQDRQFILSSKKLLLSDSGFYLCAWRDRGGNYGYTFGSGTRLTVV.

The V gene is TRBV10-3, the J gene TRBJ1-2; a weak D match, TRBD1 (6 bases). This CDR3 has 12 amino acids. The V and J ends lost 10 bases and 8 bases respectively, with 17 bases between them. Germline V gene lookup returns CDR1 ENHRY and CDR2 SYGVKD. The CDR3 DNA follows: TGTGCCACCAGGGGACTTATCGGCGGCTACACCTTC. Translated: CATRGLIGGYTF.

The rearrangement links TRBV7-8 to TRBJ1-5, with D unclear. The CDR3 contains 17 residues. Trimming pared 2 bases from V and 3 bases from J, leaving 17 bases between. CDR1 SGHVS and CDR2 FQNEAQ come from the germline V gene. CDR3 nucleotides: TGTGCCAGCAGCTTACAACCTTGGCGGAGCAACAATCAGCCCCAGCATTTT. This encodes CASSLQPWRSNNQPQHF.

The chain carries TRBV11-3 and TRBJ2-7; TRBD2 aligns across 8 bases. Germline loops: CDR1 SGHNT, CDR2 YENEEA. The CDR3 totals 12 residues. The trim removed 3 bases at V and 12 bases at J, leaving 7 bases unmatched. This CDR3 is CASSLDGRAPYF. The CDR3 DNA is TGTGCCAGCAGCTTGGACGGGAGGGCCCCGTACTTC. Together with reference TRBV11-3 and TRBJ2-7, the CDR3 gives the full variable domain: EAGVVQSPRYKIIEKKQPVAFWCNPISGHNTLYWYLQNLGQGPELLIRYENEEAVDDSQLPKDRFSAERLKGVDSTLKIQPAELGDSAVYLCASSLDGRAPYFGPGTRLTVT.

The J gene is TRBJ1-5, the V gene TRBV6-5; possible D gene TRBD1, 5 bases. In germline, CDR1 is MNHEY, CDR2 SVGAGI. The CDR3 spans 14 residues. V lost 2 bases to trimming and J lost 10 bases, with 15 bases between them. The CDR3 here is CASSYPGALVPQHF. The DNA of the CDR3 is TGTGCCAGCAGTTACCCCGGGGCCCTCGTTCCCCAGCATTTT.